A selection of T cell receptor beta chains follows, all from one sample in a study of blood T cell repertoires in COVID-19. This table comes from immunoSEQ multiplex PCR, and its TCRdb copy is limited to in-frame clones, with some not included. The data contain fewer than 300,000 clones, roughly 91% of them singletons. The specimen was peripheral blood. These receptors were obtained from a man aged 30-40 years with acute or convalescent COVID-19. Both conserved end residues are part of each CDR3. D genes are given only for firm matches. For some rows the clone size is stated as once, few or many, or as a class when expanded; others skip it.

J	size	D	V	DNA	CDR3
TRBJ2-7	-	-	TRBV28	TGTGCCAGCAGTCTCCTTTCGACCCAGGGTCGGTACGAGCAGTACTTC	CASSLLSTQGRYEQYF
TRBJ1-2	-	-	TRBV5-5	TGTGCCAGCAGCTTGGCGGGGAACTATGGCTACACCTTC	CASSLAGNYGYTF
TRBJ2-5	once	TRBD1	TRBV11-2	TGTGCCAGCAGCCTCGACAGGGGAGAGACCCAGTACTTC	CASSLDRGETQYF
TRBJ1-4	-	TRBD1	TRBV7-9	TGTGCCAGCAGCGTATGGACAGGTAGCAATGAAAAACTGTTTTTT	CASSVWTGSNEKLFF
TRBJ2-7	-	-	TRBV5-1	TGCGCCAGCCAGGGTCTTCAAGGGTACGAGCAGTACTTC	CASQGLQGYEQYF
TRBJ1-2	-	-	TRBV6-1	TGTGCCAGCAGTGACGTATGGAGGGATGGCTACACCTTC	CASSDVWRDGYTF
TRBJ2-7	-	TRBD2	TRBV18	TGTGCCAGCCGGACTCCTAGCGGATCTTCCTACGAGCAGTACTTC	CASRTPSGSSYEQYF
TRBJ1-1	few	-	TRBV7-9	TGTGCCAGCAGCTTATTGCAGGGTGCCACTGAAGCTTTCTTT	CASSLLQGATEAFF
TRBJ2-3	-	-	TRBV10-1	TGCGCCAGCAGTGACGGAGGGGCAGATACGCAGTATTTT	CASSDGGADTQYF
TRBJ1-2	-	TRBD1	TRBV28	TGTGCCAGCAGTTCAATTGGACAGGGTTATGGCTACACCTTC	CASSSIGQGYGYTF
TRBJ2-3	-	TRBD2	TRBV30	TGTGCCTGGAGTGTACGCGGGAGAATCCTCACAGATACGCAGTATTTT	CAWSVRGRILTDTQYF
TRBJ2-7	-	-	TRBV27	TGTGCCAGCGGACCGGGACTCGCTATATACGAGCAGTACTTC	CASGPGLAIYEQYF
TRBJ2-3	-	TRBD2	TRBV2	TGTGCCAGCCTGGGACTAGGAGGTGGAGATACGCAGTATTTT	CASLGLGGGDTQYF
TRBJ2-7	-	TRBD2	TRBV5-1	TGCGCCAGCAGCTTGGAACTAGCGGGATCCTACGAGCAGTACTTC	CASSLELAGSYEQYF
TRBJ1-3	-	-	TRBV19	TGTGCCAGTAGCTCCCATACTATGGCAGACACCATATATTTT	CASSSHTMADTIYF
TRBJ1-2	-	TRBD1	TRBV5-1	TGCGCCAGCAGCTCGACCCTCTGGACAGGACCTAACTATGGCTACACCTTC	CASSSTLWTGPNYGYTF
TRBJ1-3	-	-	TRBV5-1	TGCGCCAGCAGCTTGGCAGGGATGAGCACCATATATTTT	CASSLAGMSTIYF
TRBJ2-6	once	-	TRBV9	TGTGCCAGCAGCGGACTCACGATGACGGCCAACGTCCTGACTTTC	CASSGLTMTANVLTF
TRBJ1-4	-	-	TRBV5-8	TGTGCCAGCAGCTTGGCAGGGTTACGAGAAAAACTGTTTTTT	CASSLAGLREKLFF
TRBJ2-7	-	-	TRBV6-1	TGTGCCAGCAGTGAGATGAGGGAGCAGTACTTC	CASSEMREQYF
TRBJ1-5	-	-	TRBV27	TGTGCCAGCAGTTCGCGGGGGGGGGCATTGGGGCCCCAGCATTTT	CASSSRGGALGPQHF
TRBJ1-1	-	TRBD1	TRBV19	TGTGCCAGTTCCCGGGACAGGCGGAACACTGAAGCTTTCTTT	CASSRDRRNTEAFF
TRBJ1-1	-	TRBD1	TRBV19	TGTGCCAGTAGTATTGAAACGTCGGGGACAGGGAACAACATGAACACTGAAGCTTTCTTT	CASSIETSGTGNNMNTEAFF
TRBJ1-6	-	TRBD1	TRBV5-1	TGCGCCAGCAGCTTGGGGGGACAGGGAAATTCACCCCTCCACTTT	CASSLGGQGNSPLHF
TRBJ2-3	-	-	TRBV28	TGTGCCAGCAGTAGTAGCACCACAGATACGCAGTATTTT	CASSSSTTDTQYF
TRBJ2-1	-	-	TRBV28	TGTGCCAGCAGTTTAGTACGCAGGGTGAATGAGCAGTTCTTC	CASSLVRRVNEQFF
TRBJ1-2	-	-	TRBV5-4	TGTGCCAGCAGCCTCACGTCGATTAGAGAATATGGCTACACCTTC	CASSLTSIREYGYTF
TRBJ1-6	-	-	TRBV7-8	TGTGCCAGCAGCTTCAGAGGCGGGAATTCACCCCTCCACTTT	CASSFRGGNSPLHF
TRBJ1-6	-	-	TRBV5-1	TGCGCCAGCAGTTTCGGACACTCCGTGCAGGCCGATTCATCCCTCCACTTT	CASSFGHSVQADSSLHF
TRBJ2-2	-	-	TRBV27	TGTGCCAGCAGTCTTGACAAAAAGCGGGTGGATACCGGGGAGCTGTTTTTT	CASSLDKKRVDTGELFF
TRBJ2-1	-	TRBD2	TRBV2	TGTGCCAGCAGCGATTACCGGACTAGCGGGGCCAATGAGCAGTTCTTC	CASSDYRTSGANEQFF
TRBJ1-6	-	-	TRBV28	TGTGCCAGCAGTTTACTCACCGGGGATAATTCACCCCTCCACTTT	CASSLLTGDNSPLHF
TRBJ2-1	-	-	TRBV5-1	TGCGCCAGCGGGCTTCTAGCCCATTCGTTCAATGAGCAGTTCTTC	CASGLLAHSFNEQFF
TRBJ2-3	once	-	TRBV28	TGTGCCAGCAGTCGACAGTTCAAAGGGGATACGCAGTATTTT	CASSRQFKGDTQYF
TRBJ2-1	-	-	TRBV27	TGTGCCAGCAGGGCGAGGGTCCCCTACAATGAGCAGTTCTTC	CASRARVPYNEQFF
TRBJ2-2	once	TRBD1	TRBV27	TGTGCCACACCGGCCAGGGGGCGCTGTCTGAACGGGGAGCTGTTTTTT	CATPARGRCLNGELFF
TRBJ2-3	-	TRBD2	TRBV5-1	TGCGCCAGCAGCTTACTAGCGGGAGGCACAGATACGCAGTATTTT	CASSLLAGGTDTQYF
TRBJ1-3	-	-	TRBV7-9	TGTGCCAGCAGCTCACAGTTGTTCTCTGGAAACACCATATATTTT	CASSSQLFSGNTIYF
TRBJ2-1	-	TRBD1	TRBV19	TGTGCCAGCTGGGGACAGTCTTACGGTGAGCAGTTCTTC	CASWGQSYGEQFF
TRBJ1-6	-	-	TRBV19	TGTGCCAGTACCCACGAGACAGCCAAGGTCGCCCGCCCTTCACCCCTCCACTTT	CASTHETAKVARPSPLHF